The 14 T cell receptor beta chains reported below all come from one sample, sequenced in a study of blood T cell repertoires in COVID-19. Some clones are missing from TCRdb's copy, which holds only in-frame ones; the method was immunoSEQ multiplex PCR. The sample holds 110,000 to 150,000 clones; more than 75% are singletons and the top ten take over 10%. Sequencing was performed on peripheral blood. The receptor set was obtained from an elderly man with acute or convalescent COVID-19.

The chain uses TRBV5-4 and TRBJ1-1, with no clear D. The V end was cut by 6 bases, the J end by 1 base, with 16 bases between. Germline V gene sequence: CDR1 SGHNT, CDR2 YYREEE (reference sequence). The CDR3 spans 15 residues. The CDR3 DNA reads TGTGCCAGCAACCTACGAGGGAAGACGAACACTGAAGCTTTCTTT. Protein sequence: CASNLRGKTNTEAFF.

V and J are TRBV11-2 and TRBJ1-4; unclear D gene. Trimming took off 3 bases at V and 8 bases at J, with 10 bases between the two ends. The CDR3 contains 13 residues. Germline V lookup: CDR1 SGHAT, CDR2 FQNNGV. CDR3 sequence reads: CASSLSAGEKLFF. CDR3 coding DNA: TGTGCCAGCAGCTTGTCAGCCGGGGAAAAACTGTTTTTT.

The chain couples TRBV4-1 to TRBJ2-7; TRBD1 agrees at 7 bases. V lost 0 bases to trimming and J lost 2 bases; unmatched junction nucleotides: 10. The V gene's germline CDR1 is MGHRA and CDR2 YSYEKL. The CDR3 extends over 17 amino acids. The CDR3 DNA is TGCGCCAGCAGCCAAGATTCGGGACAGTTTATACCCTACGAGCAGTACTTC. This translates into CASSQDSGQFIPYEQYF.

V is TRBV18 and J is TRBJ2-7, with D uncertain. The ends were cut back, 0 bases at V and 2 bases at J, with 11 bases in the middle. Germline V gives CDR1 KGHSH, CDR2 LQKENI. This CDR3 is built from 15 residues. The CDR3 here is CASSPPSTPAYEQYF. In nucleotides, the CDR3 is TGTGCCAGCTCACCACCGTCGACTCCAGCCTACGAGCAGTACTTC.

This clone was found a few times. The genes are TRBV11-1 and TRBJ1-6, with a tentative D call TRBD1 (5 bases). V shed 4 bases and J shed 7 bases, with 14 bases lying between them. The germline CDR1 and CDR2 sequences are SGHAT and FQDESV (reference sequence). The CDR3 has 15 amino acids. CDR3 in amino acids: CASSSRGTGNSPLHF. The CDR3 region has the DNA TGTGCCAGCAGCTCCCGTGGGACTGGAAATTCACCCCTCCACTTT. Full variable domain (rest looked up from reference TRBV11-1 and TRBJ1-6): EAEVAQSPRYKITEKSQAVAFWCDPISGHATLYWYRQILGQGPELLVQFQDESVVDDSQLPKDRFSAERLKGVDSTLKIQPAELGDSAMYLCASSSRGTGNSPLHFGNGTRLTVT.

The chain joins TRBV6-5 to TRBJ2-4; 11 nucleotides match TRBD1. CDR1 is MNHEY and CDR2 is SVGAGI in the germline V gene. The CDR3 contains 14 residues. The ends lost 6 bases at V and 7 bases at J; junction bases unmatched: 5. CDR3 DNA sequence: TGTGCCAGCAGGACCGGGACAGGGGGGAACATTCAGTACTTC. This translates into CASRTGTGGNIQYF.

This sequence joins TRBV18 and TRBJ2-5; a weak D match, TRBD2 (5 bases). The CDR3 is 16 amino acids. Trimming took 3 bases from V and 5 from J, leaving 19 bases between them. Germline lookup yields CDR1 KGHSH and CDR2 LQKENI. The CDR3 loop is CASSPLREGLGETQYF. CDR3 coding DNA: TGTGCCAGCTCACCCCTTCGGGAAGGGCTGGGGGAGACCCAGTACTTC.

This rearrangement joins TRBV2 to TRBJ1-5; D is undetermined. The CDR3 runs to 14 residues. Germline V gives CDR1 SNHLY, CDR2 FYNNEI. Trimming pared 7 bases from V and 0 bases from J, leaving 10 bases between. The CDR3 nucleotides read TGTGCCAGCACGAACAGCTATAGCAATCAGCCCCAGCATTTT. Translation: CASTNSYSNQPQHF.

The J gene is TRBJ1-5, the V gene TRBV6-1; D is possibly TRBD1 (6 bases). CDR1 is MNHNS and CDR2 is SASEGT in the germline V gene. The CDR3 spans 16 residues. V shed 1 base and J shed 5 bases, with 15 bases lying between them. The CDR3, as DNA: TGTGCCAGCAGTGAAGTAAAACAGGCAGGGGATCAGCCCCAGCATTTT. This translates into CASSEVKQAGDQPQHF.

This clone was counted a single time. This rearrangement joins TRBV19 to TRBJ2-4; maybe TRBD2 (6 bases). The CDR3 spans 13 residues. Germline CDR1 LNHDA, CDR2 SQIVND (reference sequence). Trimming shortened V by 2 bases and J by 11 bases, and 13 bases separated the two germline ends. This CDR3 is CASSIRGTSVQYF. The CDR3 region has the DNA TGTGCCAGTAGTATACGGGGGACTTCTGTTCAGTACTTC. Together with reference TRBV19 and TRBJ2-4, the CDR3 gives the full variable domain: DGGITQSPKYLFRKEGQNVTLSCEQNLNHDAMYWYRQDPGQGLRLIYYSQIVNDFQKGDIAEGYSVSREKKESFPLTVTSAQKNPTAFYLCASSIRGTSVQYFGAGTRLSVL.

V gene TRBV2 combines with J gene TRBJ1-1; 7 nucleotides match TRBD1. The CDR3 totals 15 residues. V trimming: 6 bases; J trimming: 1 base; junction bases outside the gene matches: 8. Germline V gene sequence: CDR1 SNHLY, CDR2 FYNNEI. The CDR3 DNA sequence: TGTGCCAGCAGGTACAGGGGTATGACGAACACTGAAGCTTTCTTT. Translation gives CASRYRGMTNTEAFF.

This clone was picked up one time. The chain joins TRBV6-1 to TRBJ1-2; D is unresolved. Per the germline V gene, CDR1 is MNHNS and CDR2 is SASEGT. With 1 base removed from V and 4 bases from J, the gap between germline ends came to 7 bases. This CDR3 has 13 amino acids. Written as DNA, the CDR3 is TGTGCCAGCAGTGAAGGAGAAACCTATGGCTACACCTTC. Residues: CASSEGETYGYTF.

This clone appeared once. V gene TRBV19 combines with J gene TRBJ2-1; D not certain. The CDR3 totals 12 residues. Trimming shortened V by 5 bases and J by 5 bases, and 7 bases separated the two germline ends. Germline V gene data show CDR1 as LNHDA and CDR2 as SQIVND (reference sequence). The CDR3 loop is CASSAYHNEQFF. The CDR3 nucleotides read TGTGCCAGTAGTGCCTACCACAATGAGCAGTTCTTC. Filled out from reference TRBV19 and TRBJ2-1, the complete variable domain reads DGGITQSPKYLFRKEGQNVTLSCEQNLNHDAMYWYRQDPGQGLRLIYYSQIVNDFQKGDIAEGYSVSREKKESFPLTVTSAQKNPTAFYLCASSAYHNEQFFGPGTRLTVL.

The chain is built from TRBV11-2 and TRBJ2-1, with 7 bases lining up with TRBD1. V lost 5 bases, J lost 16 bases, and 14 bases stayed unmatched. In germline, CDR1 is SGHAT, CDR2 FQNNGV. The CDR3 contains 13 residues. CDR3 sequence: CASSPTLGQRLFF. The CDR3 coding sequence is TGTGCCAGCAGCCCTACCTTGGGACAGCGGCTATTCTTC.